The 25 T cell receptor beta chains below all came from one sample that was sequenced in a study of OX40 agonist ivuxolimab in advanced cancers. Libraries came from the immunoSEQ multiplex PCR assay. Here the immuneACCESS table is served through TCRdb, limited to in-frame sequences with V and J called. Missing clones are a known gap in these copies; in checked studies unresolved V genes cover under half, and the rest lacks a known reason. The sample records nearly 65,000 clones, around 93% of which are singletons. The ten largest clones capture over 3.5% of the sample. The sample was CD4+ or CD8+ T cells sorted from blood, taken in a trial of the OX40 agonist ivuxolimab. The receptors come from an adult with an advanced solid tumor such as melanoma, head and neck, liver or kidney cancer.

This clone came up a few times. This sequence joins TRBV9 and TRBJ1-1, with D tentatively TRBD1 (6 bases). Germline V lookup: CDR1 SGDLS, CDR2 YYNGEE. CDR3 length: 14 amino acids. V was pared by 3 bases and J by 1 base, with 10 bases between. This CDR3 is CASSAGEGNTEAFF. The CDR3 nucleotides read TGTGCCAGCAGCGCAGGGGAGGGGAACACTGAAGCTTTCTTT.

V is TRBV28 and J is TRBJ2-7, with D hard to call. V shed 3 bases and J shed 6 bases, with 9 bases lying between them. Germline lookup yields CDR1 MDHEN and CDR2 SYDVKM. The CDR3 extends over 12 amino acids. The CDR3 loop reads CASSLRDGEQYV. CDR3 nucleotides: TGTGCCAGCAGTTTGCGTGATGGCGAGCAGTACGTC.

This clone was counted once. The genes are TRBV7-6 and TRBJ2-7; no clear D gene. Trimming cost V 3 bases and J 11 bases, with 17 bases left between them. CDR1 and CDR2 from the germline V gene are SGHVS and FNYEAQ. This CDR3 contains 13 residues. DNA for the CDR3: TGTGCCAGCAGCTTGGATATGTGGGGTAGGGAGTACTTC. Encoded protein: CASSLDMWGREYF. The whole variable domain, remainder taken from reference TRBV7-6 and TRBJ2-7, is GAGVSQSPRYKVTKRGQDVALRCDPISGHVSLYWYRQALGQGPEFLTYFNYEAQQDKSGLPNDRFSAERPEGSISTLTIQRTEQRDSAMYRCASSLDMWGREYFGPGTRLTVT.

V and J are TRBV27 and TRBJ2-2; D could derive from TRBD1 or TRBD2 (5 bases each). The V gene lost 4 bases and the J gene lost 6 bases, with 9 bases spanning the gap. The germline CDR1 and CDR2 sequences are MNHEY and SMNVEV (reference sequence). There are 13 residues in the CDR3. The DNA for the CDR3 is TGTGCCAGCAGTTCCTCGGGGCCCGGGGAGCTGTTTTTT. It specifies CASSSSGPGELFF.

The chain recombines TRBV9 with TRBJ1-1, with TRBD1 identical over 9 bases. This CDR3 contains 15 residues. The ends lost 3 bases at V and 6 bases at J; junction bases unmatched: 9. Germline V gene data show CDR1 as SGDLS and CDR2 as YYNGEE. CDR3 residues: CASSEPGQGVSEAFF. Here the CDR3 DNA reads TGTGCCAGCAGCGAACCGGGACAGGGAGTATCTGAAGCTTTCTTT.

This clone showed up just a few times. The chain combines TRBV27 with TRBJ2-1; the match to TRBD1 covers 9 bases. Germline V CDR1 and CDR2: MNHEY, SMNVEV (reference sequence). The CDR3 totals 15 residues. The trim removed 6 bases at V and 3 bases at J, leaving 6 bases unmatched. Here the CDR3 reads CASRLTGGDYNEQFF. The CDR3, as DNA: TGTGCCAGCAGACTCACAGGGGGCGACTACAATGAGCAGTTCTTC.

The CDR3 DNA is TGTGCCAGCAGCCAAAGTGACGGGACTCTAAGCTCCTACAATGAGCAGTTCTTC. The encoded protein is CASSQSDGTLSSYNEQFF. The rearrangement links TRBV9 to TRBJ2-1, with D perhaps TRBD2 (6 bases). Trimming stripped 4 bases from V and 0 bases from J, with 20 bases between. From germline, CDR1 is SGDLS and CDR2 YYNGEE. The length of the CDR3 is 18 residues.

This chain connects TRBV6-6 to TRBJ2-5, with D perhaps TRBD1 (5 bases). The V end was cut by 2 bases, the J end by 1 base, with 11 bases between. Germline V CDR1 and CDR2: MNHNY, SVGAGI (reference sequence). The CDR3 loop spans 15 amino acids. The CDR3 DNA reads as TGTGCCAGCAGTTACAGGCAGGGCTTCCAAGAGACCCAGTACTTC. This sequence encodes CASSYRQGFQETQYF.

To note about this clone: Other DNA sequences within the sample encode an identical CDR3. The V gene is TRBV7-6, the J gene TRBJ2-1; no clear D gene. Germline V gene lookup returns CDR1 SGHVS and CDR2 FNYEAQ. The CDR3 has 11 residues. Trimming shortened V by 1 base and J by 7 bases, and 2 bases separated the two germline ends. The CDR3: CASSLGNEQFF. For the CDR3, the DNA is TGTGCCAGCAGCTTAGGTAATGAGCAGTTCTTC.

The CDR3 is CASSLDYTYEQYF. The CDR3 DNA sequence: TGTGCCAGCAGCTTAGACTATACCTACGAGCAGTACTTC. J is TRBJ2-7 and V is TRBV7-3; D possibly corresponds to TRBD2 (5 bases). The CDR3 is made up of 13 amino acids. V was cut by 2 bases and J by 2 bases, with 7 bases left in between. Germline V CDR1 and CDR2: SGHTA, FQGTGA. Drawing the rest from reference TRBV7-3 and TRBJ2-7, the complete variable domain is GAGVSQTPSNKVTEKGKYVELRCDPISGHTALYWYRQSLGQGPEFLIYFQGTGAADDSGLPNDRFFAVRPEGSVSTLKIQRTERGDSAVYLCASSLDYTYEQYFGPGTRLTVT.

The rearrangement uses TRBV5-5 and TRBJ2-7; TRBD2 matches 7 bases. Trimming removed 0 bases from V and 4 bases from J; junction bases left unmatched: 7. The CDR3 runs to 15 residues. The germline V gene encodes CDR1 SGHKS and CDR2 YYEKEE (reference sequence). This chain's CDR3 is CASSLGAGERYEQYF. For the CDR3, the DNA is TGTGCCAGCAGCTTGGGTGCGGGAGAGCGGTACGAGCAGTACTTC.

The chain recombines TRBV28 with TRBJ1-6; tentative D call: TRBD1 (5 bases). Germline values: CDR1 MDHEN, CDR2 SYDVKM. The CDR3 has 18 amino acids. V lost 6 bases and J lost 8, with 26 bases in between. The DNA for the CDR3 is TGTGCCAGCAGCCAACGAGGGGCAGGTGCCCCGTCGTATTCACCCCTCCACTTT. Its translation: CASSQRGAGAPSYSPLHF.

This clone showed up just once. V gene TRBV5-6 combines with J gene TRBJ1-6; TRBD1 agrees at 8 bases. This CDR3 region has 16 residues. V was clipped by 3 bases and J by 4 bases; unmatched bases: 6. The germline gives CDR1 SGHDT, CDR2 YYEEEE. Here the CDR3 DNA reads TGTGCCAGCAGCTCACACCGGGACAGGTATAATTCACCCCTCCACTTT. Its translation: CASSSHRDRYNSPLHF.

This clone was seen at least ten times. V gene TRBV27 combines with J gene TRBJ2-3; 8 nucleotides align to TRBD1. The CDR3 sequence is 14 residues long. V dropped 3 bases and J dropped 5; count of bases not matched to a gene: 4. Germline-derived CDR1 and CDR2 are MNHEY and SMNVEV (reference sequence). The DNA for the CDR3 is TGTGCCAGCAGTTTGTGGACAGGGAGAGATACGCAGTATTTT. Translated: CASSLWTGRDTQYF.

This clone came up a few times. CDR3 sequence: CASSIVNQPQHF. CDR3 DNA: TGTGCCAGCAGCATAGTTAATCAGCCCCAGCATTTT. The gene calls are TRBV7-9 and TRBJ1-5; D is uncertain. V lost 5 bases to trimming and J lost 4 bases, with 6 bases between them. This CDR3 region has 12 residues. CDR1 is SEHNR and CDR2 is FQNEAQ in the germline V gene (reference sequence).

This clone was observed once. The chain couples TRBV12-2 to TRBJ2-7; the D segment call TRBD2 is taken from the table without a DNA check. TRBV12-2 is flagged as a pseudogene. The CDR3 loop spans 17 amino acids. CDR3: CASRLALVDMRAYEQYV. As DNA, the CDR3 is TGTGCAAGTCGCTTAGCGTTGGTAGATATGAGGGCTTACGAGCAGTACGTC.

The V and J genes are TRBV5-6 and TRBJ2-7, with a possible D match to TRBD1 (6 bases). Germline CDR1 is SGHDT and CDR2 is YYEEEE. V lost 5 bases and J 9 bases, leaving 27 bases between the germline ends. The CDR3 spans 16 residues. The CDR3 DNA is TGTGCCAGCAGTTTGCGTCCCCGGGACACCGACTCGACGCAGTACTTC. Translated, it gives CASSLRPRDTDSTQYF.

This clone was observed a single time. J is TRBJ1-5 and V is TRBV9, with D uncertain. Per the germline V gene, CDR1 is SGDLS and CDR2 is YYNGEE. The CDR3 has 15 amino acids. V lost 3 bases to trimming and J lost 0 bases, with 10 bases between them. The CDR3 reads CASSEDGTSNQPQHF. The CDR3 nucleotides are TGTGCCAGCAGCGAAGACGGAACTAGCAATCAGCCCCAGCATTTT.

The CDR3 DNA reads TGCGCCAGCAGCTTGGCGAGGTTAGCGGTATCTAACACCGGGGAGCTGTTTTTT. Translating gives CASSLARLAVSNTGELFF. This chain links TRBV5-1 with TRBJ2-2, with D possibly TRBD2 on 6 matching bases. The V end lost 0 bases, the J end lost 2 bases, and 17 bases lay between the germline ends. The CDR3 has 18 amino acids. CDR1 and CDR2 (germline): SGHRS, YFSETQ. The whole variable domain, remainder taken from reference TRBV5-1 and TRBJ2-2, is KAGVTQTPRYLIKTRGQQVTLSCSPISGHRSVSWYQQTPGQGLQFLFEYFSETQRNKGNFPGRFSGRQFSNSRSEMNVSTLELGDSALYLCASSLARLAVSNTGELFFGEGSRLTVL.

This clone was picked up one time. The chain couples TRBV7-9 to TRBJ1-2; the match to TRBD1 covers 10 bases. Germline V CDR1 and CDR2: SEHNR, FQNEAQ (reference sequence). CDR3 length: 17 residues. Germline trimming cut 1 base from V and 3 bases from J; bases unmatched to any gene: 8. CDR3 residues: CASSLGQTGGNYYGYTF. CDR3 nucleotides: TGTGCCAGCAGCTTAGGTCAGACAGGGGGCAATTACTATGGCTACACCTTC.

The chain carries TRBV7-9 and TRBJ1-1; the match to TRBD1 covers 10 bases. V was clipped by 5 bases and J by 5 bases; unmatched bases: 14. The CDR3 consists of 17 residues. The germline V gene has CDR1 SEHNR and CDR2 FQNEAQ (reference sequence). The CDR3 DNA follows: TGTGCCAGCAGCCCTGAATTCTATTCGGACAGGGGGACTGAAGCTTTCTTT. Translating it yields CASSPEFYSDRGTEAFF.

J is TRBJ1-2 and V is TRBV25-1; D not certain. Germline V gene sequence: CDR1 MGHDK, CDR2 SYGVNS. The CDR3 consists of 14 residues. The V end lost 3 bases, the J end lost 3 bases, and 11 bases lay between the germline ends. CDR3 DNA sequence: TGTGCCAGCAGTGATGTCGGACTGCACTATGGCTACACCTTC. Amino acid sequence: CASSDVGLHYGYTF.

The J gene is TRBJ2-1, the V gene TRBV5-4; 12 bases map to TRBD2. The junction had 11 bases not matched to a gene; V was cut back by 7 bases and J by 0 bases. CDR1 is SGHNT, CDR2 YYREEE, per germline (reference sequence). The CDR3 length is 18 residues. Here the CDR3 DNA reads TGTGCCAGCGGTAGGGCGACTAGCGGGGGAGGCTCCTACAATGAGCAGTTCTTC. It yields the protein CASGRATSGGGSYNEQFF.

The V gene is TRBV6-6, the J gene TRBJ1-2; 8 nucleotides line up with TRBD1. With 6 bases clipped from V and 1 base from J, the junction kept 4 bases outside the gene matches. CDR3 length equals 14 residues. From germline, CDR1 is MNHNY and CDR2 SVGAGI (reference sequence). The DNA of the CDR3 is TGTGCCAGCAGGGGACAGGCGAGTAACTATGGCTACACCTTC. The encoded protein is CASRGQASNYGYTF.

V and J are TRBV2 and TRBJ1-6; D remains unclear. In germline, CDR1 is SNHLY, CDR2 FYNNEI. V lost 5 bases to trimming and J lost 9 bases, with 20 bases between them. This CDR3 contains 16 residues. CDR3 coding DNA: TGTGCCAGCAGTCCACTAAGGGCAGGCGGTATTTCACCCCTCCACTTT. It is translated as CASSPLRAGGISPLHF.